A selection of T cell receptor beta chains follows, all from one sample in a study of CD8 T cells in ankylosing spondylitis. TCRdb recomputed calls from the 5' RACE reads with MiXCR, one row per CDR3 protein. The table lists 700,000 to 1,000,000 distinct CDR3 sequences, approximately 12% of them singletons. The sequencing sample was made of blood, either unsorted or a sorted T cell fraction (not recorded which). These receptors were obtained from a male donor with ankylosing spondylitis. Both conserved end residues are part of each CDR3. The D gene is left open where the match is weak. Not all rows give a size; the values are once, few, many and, for expanded clones, a class.

d_call,clone_size,j_call,v_call,cdr3_aa,cdr3_nt
-,few,TRBJ2-2,TRBV6-5,CASSYPRWASNTGELFF,TGTGCCAGCAGTTACCCAAGGTGGGCGTCGAACACCGGGGAGCTGTTTTTT
TRBD1,few,TRBJ1-1,TRBV5-1,CASSVQGAKAEAFF,TGCGCCAGCAGCGTACAGGGGGCGAAGGCTGAAGCTTTCTTT
TRBD1,few,TRBJ2-1,TRBV9,CASSVTGSNEQFF,TGTGCCAGCAGCGTGACAGGGTCGAATGAGCAGTTCTTC
-,many,TRBJ1-3,TRBV10-3,CAIRQNGNTIYF,TGTGCCATCAGACAGAATGGAAACACCATATATTTT
TRBD2,-,TRBJ2-7,TRBV15,CATSRVREGMGEQYF,TGTGCCACCAGCAGAGTACGGGAGGGGATGGGTGAGCAGTACTTC
TRBD2,-,TRBJ2-5,TRBV7-2,CASNGLAGGPGETQYF,TGTGCCAGCAATGGGTTAGCGGGAGGGCCAGGGGAGACCCAGTACTTC
-,many,TRBJ2-7,TRBV5-1,CASSPNTYEQYF,TGCGCCAGCAGCCCTAATACCTACGAGCAGTACTTC
-,-,TRBJ1-6,TRBV27,CASSFHQRNNSPLHF,TGTGCCAGCAGTTTCCACCAGAGGAATAATTCACCCCTCCACTTT
-,-,TRBJ2-3,TRBV7-2,CASSAYHRPSTDTQYF,TGTGCCAGCAGCGCCTACCATAGACCTAGCACAGATACGCAGTATTTT
TRBD2,few,TRBJ2-7,TRBV29-1,CSGGASGGPDAEQYF,TGCAGCGGTGGGGCGAGCGGGGGTCCAGACGCCGAGCAGTACTTC
-,many,TRBJ2-5,TRBV10-1,CASSESAAQETQYF,TGCGCCAGCAGTGAGTCCGCGGCGCAAGAGACCCAGTACTTC
-,-,TRBJ2-7,TRBV7-3,CASSPQGGGYEQYF,TGTGCCAGCAGCCCCCAAGGGGGTGGATACGAGCAGTACTTC
-,-,TRBJ1-1,TRBV7-2,CASSFIQHTEAFF,TGTGCCAGCAGCTTCATACAGCACACTGAAGCTTTCTTT
-,few,TRBJ1-2,TRBV27,CASSLLSRAEYGYTF,TGTGCCAGCAGTTTATTATCCAGGGCAGAATATGGCTACACCTTC
-,-,TRBJ2-5,TRBV9,CASSVDSEETQYF,TGTGCCAGCAGCGTAGACTCTGAAGAGACCCAGTACTTC
TRBD2,few,TRBJ2-2,TRBV5-1,CASSILLATNTGELFF,TGCGCCAGCAGCATACTACTAGCGACAAACACCGGGGAGCTGTTTTTT
-,-,TRBJ2-4,TRBV5-6,CASSQDRVDIQYF,TGTGCCAGCAGTCAAGACAGAGTGGACATTCAGTACTTC
-,few,TRBJ2-7,TRBV5-1,CASSFEGRRYF,TGCGCCAGCAGCTTCGAGGGAAGGAGGTACTTC
-,-,TRBJ2-2,TRBV20-1,CSARDPGKNTGELFF,TGCAGTGCTAGAGATCCCGGGAAGAACACCGGGGAGCTGTTTTTT
-,-,TRBJ2-1,TRBV7-8,CASSSWRAGVNEQFF,TGTGCCAGCAGCTCATGGAGGGCCGGGGTCAATGAGCAGTTCTTC
-,many,TRBJ2-2,TRBV20-1,CSAQSYANTGELFF,TGCAGTGCTCAGTCCTACGCGAACACCGGGGAGCTGTTTTTT
-,many,TRBJ2-1,TRBV7-2,CASSYDRLSSYNEQFF,TGTGCCAGCAGCTATGACAGGTTAAGCTCCTACAATGAGCAGTTCTTC
-,many,TRBJ2-1,TRBV4-3,CASSQDGGFGSNEQFF,TGCGCCAGCAGCCAAGATGGAGGGTTCGGGTCCAATGAGCAGTTCTTC
-,-,TRBJ2-3,TRBV27,CASSFQGGTDTQYF,TGTGCCAGCAGTTTTCAGGGAGGCACAGATACGCAGTATTTT
-,few,TRBJ2-4,TRBV4-2,CASSTGGSSKNIQYF,TGTGCCAGCAGCACGGGGGGCTCATCCAAAAACATTCAGTACTTC
-,few,TRBJ1-1,TRBV7-9,CASSLESETEAFF,TGTGCCAGCAGCTTAGAGTCAGAAACTGAAGCTTTCTTT
TRBD2,-,TRBJ2-2,TRBV15,CATSSRLAGNTGELFF,TGTGCCACCAGCTCTAGACTAGCGGGGAACACCGGGGAGCTGTTTTTT
-,few,TRBJ2-7,TRBV28,CASCSGHAYEQYF,TGTGCCAGCTGTAGCGGACATGCCTACGAGCAGTACTTC
-,many,TRBJ1-1,TRBV15,CATKSVGARTEAFF,TGTGCCACCAAATCCGTAGGGGCGAGGACTGAAGCTTTCTTT
-,-,TRBJ1-1,TRBV7-2,CASSLAGPMNTEAFF,TGTGCCAGCAGCTTAGCGGGACCTATGAACACTGAAGCTTTCTTT
-,-,TRBJ1-3,TRBV20-1,CSAREEGRGNTIYF,TGCAGTGCTAGAGAGGAGGGCAGAGGAAACACCATATATTTT
-,many,TRBJ2-3,TRBV9,CASSFGGLLDTQYF,TGTGCCAGCAGCTTTGGGGGCTTACTCGATACGCAGTATTTT
-,-,TRBJ1-5,TRBV7-7,CASSMNPGQPQHF,TGTGCTAGCAGCATGAACCCCGGTCAGCCCCAGCATTTT
-,few,TRBJ2-1,TRBV20-1,CSARVSRDFAYNEQFF,TGCAGTGCTAGAGTCTCCCGGGACTTCGCATACAATGAGCAGTTCTTC
-,few,TRBJ1-1,TRBV30,CAWSGTLGTEAFF,TGTGCCTGGAGTGGGACATTGGGCACTGAAGCTTTCTTT
TRBD1,-,TRBJ1-1,TRBV7-2,CASSFNTGAYTEAFF,TGTGCCAGCAGCTTTAATACAGGGGCGTACACTGAAGCTTTCTTT
-,many,TRBJ2-7,TRBV28,CASSLSGREQYF,TGTGCCAGCAGTTTATCGGGTCGCGAGCAGTACTTC
-,-,TRBJ2-3,TRBV20-1,CSARDPSSTDTQYF,TGCAGTGCTAGGGACCCTTCTAGCACAGATACGCAGTATTTT
TRBD2,-,TRBJ2-3,TRBV6-2/TRBV6-3,CASRPTSGRTDTQYF,TGTGCCAGCAGGCCTACTAGCGGGAGAACAGATACGCAGTATTTT
TRBD2,-,TRBJ2-5,TRBV24-1,CATSDRTSRATRETQYF,TGTGCCACCAGTGACCGGACTAGCAGGGCCACCCGGGAGACCCAGTACTTC
-,-,TRBJ2-2,TRBV7-3,CASSPARLNTGELFF,TGTGCCAGCAGCCCCGCCCGGCTAAACACCGGGGAGCTGTTTTTT
-,-,TRBJ2-3,TRBV4-3,CASSQRVGTGTDTQYF,TGCGCCAGCAGCCAGAGGGTCGGGACTGGCACAGATACGCAGTATTTT
-,few,TRBJ2-7,TRBV21-1,CASSNRTRRYEQYF,TGTGCCAGCAGCAACAGGACTCGACGCTACGAGCAGTACTTC
-,few,TRBJ1-4,TRBV20-1,CSASMWGKVEKLFF,TGCAGTGCTAGTATGTGGGGTAAAGTTGAAAAACTGTTTTTT
TRBD2,few,TRBJ2-7,TRBV6-2/TRBV6-3,CASRRSGGPHEQYF,TGTGCCAGCCGACGGTCGGGGGGGCCACACGAGCAGTACTTC
TRBD1,-,TRBJ1-1,TRBV28,CASSRRTGVFTEAFF,TGTGCCAGCAGTCGGCGAACAGGGGTTTTCACTGAAGCTTTCTTT
-,-,TRBJ2-6,TRBV11-1,CASSVPMRAGWQRAGANVLTF,TGTGCCAGCAGCGTTCCTATGAGGGCGGGGTGGCAGAGAGCTGGGGCCAACGTCCTGACTTTC
-,few,TRBJ2-6,TRBV7-9,CASSSGGGRVGANVLTF,TGTGCCAGCAGCTCCGGAGGAGGGCGCGTTGGGGCCAACGTCCTGACTTTC
-,many,TRBJ2-7,TRBV20-1,CSAWDGYEQYF,TGCAGTGCTTGGGACGGGTACGAGCAGTACTTC
-,many,TRBJ2-5,TRBV6-1,CASIPLRGGETQYF,TGTGCCAGCATCCCGTTGCGGGGAGGTGAGACCCAGTACTTC
TRBD2,many,TRBJ2-5,TRBV20-1,CSALTSGRQETQYF,TGCAGTGCTTTGACTAGCGGGAGGCAAGAGACCCAGTACTTC
-,few,TRBJ2-1,TRBV21-1,CASSKVLGDRGSECDEQFF,TGTGCCAGCAGCAAAGTATTAGGGGACAGGGGTTCGGAATGCGATGAGCAGTTCTTC
-,few,TRBJ2-5,TRBV2,CASSAGWQETQYF,TGTGCCAGCAGTGCAGGGTGGCAAGAGACCCAGTACTTC
TRBD1,few,TRBJ2-3,TRBV14,CASSPGPTGLYF,TGTGCCAGCAGCCCTGGCCCGACAGGGCTGTATTTT
TRBD1,-,TRBJ2-1,TRBV7-9,CASSLTPGTVYREQFF,TGTGCCAGCAGCTTAACTCCAGGGACAGTCTACAGGGAGCAGTTCTTC